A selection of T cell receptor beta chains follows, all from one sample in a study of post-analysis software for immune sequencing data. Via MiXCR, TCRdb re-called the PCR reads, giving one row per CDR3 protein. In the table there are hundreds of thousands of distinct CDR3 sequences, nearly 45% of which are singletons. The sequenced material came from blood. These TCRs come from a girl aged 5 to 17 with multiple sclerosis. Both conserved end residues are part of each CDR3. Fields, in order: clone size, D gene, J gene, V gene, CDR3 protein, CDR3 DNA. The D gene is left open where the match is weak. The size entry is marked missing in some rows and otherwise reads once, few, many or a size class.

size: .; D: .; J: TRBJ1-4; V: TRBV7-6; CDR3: CASSLLRETNEKLFF; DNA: TGTGCCAGCAGCTTACTCAGGGAAACTAATGAAAAACTGTTTTTT
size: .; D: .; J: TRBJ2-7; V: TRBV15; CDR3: CATSRDLGRLGSYEQYF; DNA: TGTGCCACCAGCAGAGATTTGGGGCGGCTGGGCTCCTACGAGCAGTACTTC
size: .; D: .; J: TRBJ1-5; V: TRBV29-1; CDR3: CSYALGANQPQHF; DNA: TGCAGCTACGCCCTGGGGGCCAATCAGCCCCAGCATTTT
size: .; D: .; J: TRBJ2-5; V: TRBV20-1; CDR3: CSARDRASDGEQYF; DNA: TGCAGTGCTAGAGATAGAGCTAGCGACGGTGAGCAGTACTTC
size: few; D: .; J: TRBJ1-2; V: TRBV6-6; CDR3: CASSPPTNYGYTF; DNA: TGTGCCAGCAGTCCTCCTACTAACTATGGCTACACCTTC
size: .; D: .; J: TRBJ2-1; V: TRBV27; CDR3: CASSLSHYNEQFF; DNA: TGTGCCAGCAGTTTATCGCATTACAATGAGCAGTTCTTC
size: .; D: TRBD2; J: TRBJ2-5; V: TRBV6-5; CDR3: CASSYTSGVQETQYF; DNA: TGTGCCAGCAGTTACACTAGCGGAGTTCAAGAGACCCAGTACTTC
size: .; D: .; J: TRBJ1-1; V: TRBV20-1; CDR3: CSARVIRGANTEAFF; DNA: TGCAGTGCTAGAGTAATTCGGGGGGCGAACACTGAAGCTTTCTTT
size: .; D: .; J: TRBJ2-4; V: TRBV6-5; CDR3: CASSLTDRIAKNTQYF; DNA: TGTGCCAGCAGCCTCACCGACAGAATAGCCAAAAACACTCAGTACTTC
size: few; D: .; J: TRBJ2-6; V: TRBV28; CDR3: CASSLPADNSGANVLTF; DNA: TGTGCCAGCAGTTTACCAGCCGACAACTCTGGGGCCAACGTCCTGACTTTC
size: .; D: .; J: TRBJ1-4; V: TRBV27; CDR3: CARGTREKLFF; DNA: TGTGCCAGGGGGACACGAGAAAAACTGTTTTTT
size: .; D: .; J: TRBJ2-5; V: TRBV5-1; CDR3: CASSLDPSPETQYF; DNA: TGCGCCAGCAGCTTGGATCCTTCCCCAGAGACCCAGTACTTC
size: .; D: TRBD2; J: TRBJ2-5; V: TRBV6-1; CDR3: CASRFLSGRAMKTQYF; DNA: TGTGCCAGCAGGTTCCTTAGCGGGAGGGCTATGAAGACCCAGTACTTC
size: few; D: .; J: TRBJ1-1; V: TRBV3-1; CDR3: CASRKGPTEAFF; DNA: TGTGCCAGCAGGAAGGGTCCCACTGAAGCTTTCTTT
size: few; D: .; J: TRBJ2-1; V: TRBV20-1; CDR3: CSARDPLAPMDNEQFF; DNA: TGCAGTGCTAGAGATCCCCTAGCCCCCATGGACAATGAGCAGTTCTTC
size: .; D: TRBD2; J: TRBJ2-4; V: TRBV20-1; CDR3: CSARDLVSGSGTLREQYF; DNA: TGCAGTGCTAGAGATCTGGTTAGCGGGAGTGGGACCCTACGAGAGCAGTACTTC
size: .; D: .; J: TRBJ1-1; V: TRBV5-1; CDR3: CASWKSGEGNTEAFF; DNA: TGCGCCAGCTGGAAATCCGGGGAGGGGAACACTGAAGCTTTCTTT
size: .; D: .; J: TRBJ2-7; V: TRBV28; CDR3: CASSSRAGEQYF; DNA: TGTGCCAGCAGTTCCCGGGCTGGCGAGCAGTACTTC
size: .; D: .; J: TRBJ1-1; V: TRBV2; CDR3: CASSAFGQNTEAFF; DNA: TGTGCCAGCAGTGCGTTCGGACAGAACACTGAAGCTTTCTTT
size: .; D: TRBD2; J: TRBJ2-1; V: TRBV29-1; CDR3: CSVEIASGTYNEQFF; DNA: TGCAGCGTTGAAATCGCTAGCGGAACCTACAATGAGCAGTTCTTC
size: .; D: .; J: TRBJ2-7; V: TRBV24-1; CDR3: CATSDGGIPYEQYF; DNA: TGTGCCACCAGTGACGGCGGCATACCCTACGAGCAGTACTTC
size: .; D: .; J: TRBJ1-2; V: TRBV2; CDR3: CASIIRTDGYTF; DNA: TGTGCCAGCATAATTCGGACTGATGGCTACACCTTC
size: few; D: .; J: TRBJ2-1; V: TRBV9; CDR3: CASSVEDYNEQFF; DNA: TGTGCCAGCAGCGTAGAAGACTACAATGAGCAGTTCTTC
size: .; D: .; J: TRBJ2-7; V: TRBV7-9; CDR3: CASSPQGVTSYEQYF; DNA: TGTGCCAGCAGCCCCCAGGGCGTCACGTCCTACGAGCAGTACTTC
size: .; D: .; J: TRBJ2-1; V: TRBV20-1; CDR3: CSARRTEGYNEQFF; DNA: TGCAGTGCTAGAAGGACAGAGGGCTACAATGAGCAGTTCTTC
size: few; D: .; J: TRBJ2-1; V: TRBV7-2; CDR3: CARSLDASYNEQFF; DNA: TGTGCCCGCAGCTTAGATGCTTCCTACAATGAGCAGTTCTTC
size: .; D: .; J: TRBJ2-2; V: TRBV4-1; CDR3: CASSQDPATGTIDTGELFF; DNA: TGCGCCAGCAGCCAAGATCCTGCTACAGGGACGATCGACACCGGGGAGCTGTTTTTT
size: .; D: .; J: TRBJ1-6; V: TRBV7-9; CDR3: CASSLRSYNSPLHF; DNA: TGTGCCAGCAGCTTGCGGAGCTATAATTCACCCCTCCACTTT
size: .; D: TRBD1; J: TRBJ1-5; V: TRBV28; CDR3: CASSGDRVQQPQHF; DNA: TGTGCCAGCAGCGGAGACAGGGTCCAACAGCCCCAGCATTTT
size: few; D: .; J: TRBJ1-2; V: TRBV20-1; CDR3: CSARDPGGYGYTF; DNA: TGCAGTGCTAGAGATCCCGGCGGCTATGGCTACACCTTC
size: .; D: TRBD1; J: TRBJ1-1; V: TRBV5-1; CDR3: CASTLLTGTNTEAFF; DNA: TGCGCCAGCACCCTTTTGACAGGGACGAACACTGAAGCTTTCTTT
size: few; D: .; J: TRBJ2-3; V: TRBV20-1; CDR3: CSASPAAVFTDTQYF; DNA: TGCAGTGCTAGTCCCGCGGCGGTCTTCACAGATACGCAGTATTTT
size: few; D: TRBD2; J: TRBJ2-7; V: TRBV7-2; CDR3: CASSLWVGPGGYEQYF; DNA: TGTGCCAGCAGCTTATGGGTTGGGCCGGGAGGTTACGAGCAGTACTTC
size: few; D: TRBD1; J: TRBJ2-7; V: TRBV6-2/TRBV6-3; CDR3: CASKRDRPSSYEQYF; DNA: TGTGCCAGCAAAAGGGACAGACCCAGCTCCTACGAGCAGTACTTC
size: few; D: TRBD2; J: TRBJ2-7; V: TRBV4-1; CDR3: CASSPSGSGGEREQYF; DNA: TGCGCCAGCAGCCCATCGGGGAGCGGGGGCGAACGGGAGCAGTACTTC
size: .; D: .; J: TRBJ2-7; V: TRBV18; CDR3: CASSPRLGIGEQYF; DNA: TGTGCCAGCTCACCCAGACTAGGTATAGGCGAGCAGTACTTC
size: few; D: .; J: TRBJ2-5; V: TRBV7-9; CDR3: CASSLPGDRETQYF; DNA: TGTGCCAGCAGCTTACCGGGGGATCGGGAGACCCAGTACTTC
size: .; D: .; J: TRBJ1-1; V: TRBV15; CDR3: CATSRLPNTEAFF; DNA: TGTGCCACCAGCAGACTACCCAACACTGAAGCTTTCTTT
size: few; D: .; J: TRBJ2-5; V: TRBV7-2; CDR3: CASSLSWPKETQYF; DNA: TGTGCCAGCAGCTTATCCTGGCCAAAAGAGACCCAGTACTTC
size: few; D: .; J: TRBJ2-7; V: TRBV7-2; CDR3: CASSLITSGGVYEQYF; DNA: TGTGCCAGCAGCTTAATAACCTCAGGAGGCGTCTACGAGCAGTACTTC
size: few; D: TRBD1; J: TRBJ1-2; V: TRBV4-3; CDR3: CASSHDRGSDGYTF; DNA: TGCGCCAGCAGCCATGACAGGGGAAGCGATGGCTACACCTTC
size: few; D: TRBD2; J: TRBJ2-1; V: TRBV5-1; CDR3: CASSLGASGRGNEQFF; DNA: TGCGCCAGCAGCTTGGGGGCGAGCGGGAGGGGCAATGAGCAGTTCTTC
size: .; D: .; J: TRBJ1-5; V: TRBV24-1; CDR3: CATSLGQLYSNQPQHF; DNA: TGTGCCACCAGCCTGGGCCAGTTATATAGCAATCAGCCCCAGCATTTT
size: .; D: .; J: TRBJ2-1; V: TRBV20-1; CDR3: CSARDGRDQNEQFF; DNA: TGCAGTGCTAGAGATGGCCGGGACCAGAATGAGCAGTTCTTC
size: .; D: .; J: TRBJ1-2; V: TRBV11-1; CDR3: CASSPLKDAYGYTF; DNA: TGTGCCAGCAGCCCCCTCAAGGACGCTTATGGCTACACCTTC
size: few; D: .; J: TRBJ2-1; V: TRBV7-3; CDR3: CASSPHQGAITPYNEQFF; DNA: TGTGCCAGCAGCCCCCACCAGGGAGCGATTACGCCCTACAATGAGCAGTTCTTC
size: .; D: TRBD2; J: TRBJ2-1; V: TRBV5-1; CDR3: CTSSGSGGYNEQFF; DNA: TGCACCAGCAGCGGGTCGGGGGGCTACAATGAGCAGTTCTTC
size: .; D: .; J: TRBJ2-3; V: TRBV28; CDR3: CASSPSTGRGTDTQYF; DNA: TGTGCCAGCAGTCCATCGACAGGGAGGGGGACAGATACGCAGTATTTT
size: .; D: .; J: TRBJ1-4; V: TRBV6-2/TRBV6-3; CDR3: CASSGRDTRKGNEKLFF; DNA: TGTGCCAGCAGTGGACGGGACACCCGAAAGGGTAATGAAAAACTGTTTTTT
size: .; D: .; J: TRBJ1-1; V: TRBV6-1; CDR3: CASSEQGPNTEAFF; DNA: TGTGCCAGCAGTGAACAGGGCCCGAACACTGAAGCTTTCTTT
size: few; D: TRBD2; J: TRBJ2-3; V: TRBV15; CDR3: CATRETSGVTDTQYF; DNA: TGTGCCACCAGAGAGACTAGCGGGGTCACAGATACGCAGTATTTT
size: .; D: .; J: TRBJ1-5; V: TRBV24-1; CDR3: CAAYFRDRYSNQPQHF; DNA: TGTGCCGCGTACTTCCGGGACCGCTATAGCAATCAGCCCCAGCATTTT
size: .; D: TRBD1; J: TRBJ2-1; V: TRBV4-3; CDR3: CASSHARRGQGINEQFF; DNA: TGCGCCAGCAGCCACGCTCGAAGGGGACAGGGGATCAATGAGCAGTTCTTC
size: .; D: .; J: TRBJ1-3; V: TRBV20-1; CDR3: CSARDDSHSGNTIYF; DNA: TGCAGTGCTAGAGACGACAGTCACTCTGGAAACACCATATATTTT